The 9 T cell receptor beta chains listed next were all sequenced from one sample in a study of cytomegalovirus exposure and HLA in healthy donors. Both 60 Vbeta primers and 13 Jbeta primers went into the PCR. Only in-frame clones appear in the TCRdb table, and some are missing; sequencing was by immunoSEQ multiplex PCR. The sample includes roughly 170,000 clones, about 79% of them seen just once. The material sequenced was PBMCs. All receptors come from a girl aged 2 to 10 in good health and CMV-seropositive.

The chain combines TRBV7-6 with TRBJ2-6; 8 bases map to TRBD1. The CDR3 sequence is 19 residues long. J lost 0 bases, V lost 6 bases, and 13 bases had no gene match. CDR1 SGHVS and CDR2 FNYEAQ come from the germline V gene. The CDR3, as DNA: TGTGCCAGCAGTTTCTCCGGGACAGGAATCCACTCTGGGGCCAACGTCCTGACTTTC. This gives the protein CASSFSGTGIHSGANVLTF.

The chain employs TRBV19 and TRBJ2-7; 8 positions match TRBD1. Trimming at V came to 5 bases and at J to 5 bases, leaving 11 bases not matched to a gene. The V gene's germline CDR1 is LNHDA and CDR2 SQIVND (reference sequence). The length of the CDR3 is 15 residues. CDR3 bases: TGTGCCAGTAGTCCGGGCCACAGGGGGTTCGACGAGCAGTACTTC. Protein product: CASSPGHRGFDEQYF.

The chain uses TRBV2 and TRBJ1-2; D may be TRBD1 (5 bases). V was pared by 6 bases and J by 3 bases, with 11 bases between. Germline lookup yields CDR1 SNHLY and CDR2 FYNNEI. The CDR3 loop spans 13 amino acids. The CDR3 nucleotides read TGTGCCAGCAGGCAGGGAAGGGACTATGGCTACACCTTC. Its translation is CASRQGRDYGYTF.

The chain employs TRBV4-2 and TRBJ2-3, with TRBD2 matching over 7 bases. Germline V gene sequence: CDR1 LGHNA, CDR2 YNFKEQ. There are 15 residues in the CDR3. Trimming took 0 bases from V and 8 from J; bases not matched to a gene: 8. The CDR3 sequence: CASSQDFLAVCTQYF. CDR3 sequence (DNA): TGTGCCAGCAGCCAAGATTTCCTAGCGGTCTGTACGCAGTATTTT.

The rearrangement uses TRBV5-8 and TRBJ2-5, with D possibly matching TRBD1 (5 bases). The V and J ends lost 0 bases and 5 bases respectively, with 8 bases between them. CDR3 length equals 13 residues. CDR1 SGHTS and CDR2 YDEGEE come from the germline V gene. CDR3 nucleotides: TGTGCCAGCAGCTTGGAAGGGGTGGAGACCCAGTACTTC. Translated, it gives CASSLEGVETQYF.

V gene TRBV18 combines with J gene TRBJ1-1; D uncertain. CDR3 length: 14 amino acids. CDR1 and CDR2 from the germline V gene are KGHSH and LQKENI. Trimming shortened V by 4 bases and J by 3 bases, and 12 bases separated the two germline ends. CDR3 sequence: CASSREDKDTEAFF. The CDR3 DNA follows: TGTGCCAGCTCACGTGAGGATAAGGACACTGAAGCTTTCTTT.

The genes are TRBV25-1 and TRBJ2-7; no definite D call. The CDR3 extends over 11 amino acids. Germline V gene lookup returns CDR1 MGHDK and CDR2 SYGVNS. The V gene lost 5 bases and the J gene lost 7 bases, with 9 bases spanning the gap. CDR3 protein: CASSPAKEQYF. CDR3 sequence (DNA): TGTGCCAGCAGTCCCGCGAAAGAGCAGTACTTC.

The chain has TRBV5-6 and TRBJ1-5; 7 positions match TRBD1. This CDR3 comprises 16 residues. V trimming: 4 bases; J trimming: 4 bases; junction bases outside the gene matches: 11. CDR1 SGHDT and CDR2 YYEEEE come from the germline V gene. CDR3 DNA: TGTGCCAGCAGCCTTAGGGTTCGACAGGGAAATCAGCCCCAGCATTTT. Protein: CASSLRVRQGNQPQHF. The full variable domain, its missing parts supplied by reference TRBV5-6 and TRBJ1-5, is DAGVTQSPTHLIKTRGQQVTLRCSPKSGHDTVSWYQQALGQGPQFIFQYYEEEERQRGNFPDRFSGHQFPNYSSELNVNALLLGDSALYLCASSLRVRQGNQPQHFGDGTRLSIL.

V usage is TRBV9 and J usage is TRBJ2-3, with TRBD1 matching 10 bases. Germline assignment: CDR1 SGDLS and CDR2 YYNGEE. J gave up 4 bases and V 0 bases, and 17 bases lay outside the gene matches. This CDR3 has 20 amino acids. CDR3 nucleotides: TGTGCCAGCAGCGTAGACTTTGGGACAGGGGCGCGCAATCCCGCAGATACGCAGTATTTT. It yields the protein CASSVDFGTGARNPADTQYF.